This TCR beta chain is drawn from a study of long-term antiretroviral therapy in people with HIV. The study's findings and limits: With ART, diversity went up but was still lower than in transplant donor controls.

The germline V gene has CDR1 LNHDA and CDR2 SQIVND (reference sequence). The V gene lost 4 bases and the J gene lost 3 bases, with 1 base spanning the gap. The CDR3 runs 11 residues. In regard to this clone: Its specificity is not known.

Sequencing used immunoSEQ v3.0 at survey level. Assay used: immunoSEQ multiplex PCR; TCRdb lists only in-frame clones, some missing. The data contain about 25,000 clones, around three quarters of them singletons. This receptor was taken from a man aged 25 to 40 with HIV. The material sequenced was unsorted PBMCs, taken 2.1 years after starting antiretroviral therapy. This chain uses TRBV19 with TRBJ2-4; D gene unclear. The CDR3, as DNA: TGTGCCAGTAGTAACAAAAACATTCAGTACTTC. Protein: CASSNKNIQYF.